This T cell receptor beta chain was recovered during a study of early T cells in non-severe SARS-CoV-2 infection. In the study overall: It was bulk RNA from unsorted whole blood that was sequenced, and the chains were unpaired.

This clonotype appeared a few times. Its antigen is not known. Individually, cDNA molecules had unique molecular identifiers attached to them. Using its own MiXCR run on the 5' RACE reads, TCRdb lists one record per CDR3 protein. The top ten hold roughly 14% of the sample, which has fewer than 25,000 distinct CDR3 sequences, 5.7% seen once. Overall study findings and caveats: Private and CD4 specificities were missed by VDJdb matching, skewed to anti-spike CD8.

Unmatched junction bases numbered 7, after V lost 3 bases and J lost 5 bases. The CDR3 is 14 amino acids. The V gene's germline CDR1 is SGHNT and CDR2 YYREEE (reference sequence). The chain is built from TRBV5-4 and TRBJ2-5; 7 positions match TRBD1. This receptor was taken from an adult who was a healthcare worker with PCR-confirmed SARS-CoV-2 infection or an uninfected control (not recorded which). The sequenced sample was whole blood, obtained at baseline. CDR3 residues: CASSSNRGYETQYF. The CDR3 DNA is TGTGCCAGCAGCTCCAACAGGGGTTACGAGACCCAGTACTTC.